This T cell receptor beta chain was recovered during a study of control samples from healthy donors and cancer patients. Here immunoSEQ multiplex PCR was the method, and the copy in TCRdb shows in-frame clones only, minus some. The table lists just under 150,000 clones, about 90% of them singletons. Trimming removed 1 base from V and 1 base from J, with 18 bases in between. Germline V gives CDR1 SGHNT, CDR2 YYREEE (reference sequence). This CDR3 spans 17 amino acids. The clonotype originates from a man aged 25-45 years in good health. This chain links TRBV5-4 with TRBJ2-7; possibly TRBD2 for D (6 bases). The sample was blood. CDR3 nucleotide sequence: TGTGCCAGCAGCTTGTATATTTGGAGGGACGGATCCTACGAGCAGTACTTC. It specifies CASSLYIWRDGSYEQYF.